The present TCR beta chain was sequenced within a study of blood T cell repertoires in COVID-19. The overall study: The analysed material was cDNA or gDNA that came from T cells, B-cell-depleted T cells, or PBMCs.

Repertoires were generated with immunoSEQ multiplex PCR, while TCRdb's copy carries only in-frame clones and drops some. The table lists about 250,000 clones, about 91% of them singletons. V gave up 3 bases and J gave up 4 bases, with 18 bases separating them. Germline V gives CDR1 LNHDA, CDR2 SQIVND (reference sequence). This CDR3 is 16 amino acids long. Sequencing used peripheral blood. The V gene is TRBV19, the J gene TRBJ1-2; unclear D gene. The origin of this receptor is a woman between 25 and 40 years old with COVID-19, enrolled during active disease. The CDR3 region is CASSIAGRARFYGYTF. For the CDR3, the DNA is TGTGCCAGTAGTATCGCGGGAAGGGCCCGCTTCTATGGCTACACCTTC.